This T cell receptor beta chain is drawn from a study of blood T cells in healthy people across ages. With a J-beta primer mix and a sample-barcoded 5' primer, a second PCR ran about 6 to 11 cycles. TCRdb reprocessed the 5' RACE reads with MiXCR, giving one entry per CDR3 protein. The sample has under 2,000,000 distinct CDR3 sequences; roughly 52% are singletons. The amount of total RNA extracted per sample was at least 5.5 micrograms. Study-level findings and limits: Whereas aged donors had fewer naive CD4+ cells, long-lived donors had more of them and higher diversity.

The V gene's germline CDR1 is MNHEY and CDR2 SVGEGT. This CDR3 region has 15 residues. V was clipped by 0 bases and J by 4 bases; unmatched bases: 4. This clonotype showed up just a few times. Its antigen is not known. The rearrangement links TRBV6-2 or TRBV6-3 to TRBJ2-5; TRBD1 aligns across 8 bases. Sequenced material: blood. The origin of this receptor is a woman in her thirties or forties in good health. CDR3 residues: CASSYSEDRAETQYF. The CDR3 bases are TGTGCCAGCAGTTACTCGGAGGACAGGGCAGAGACCCAGTACTTC.